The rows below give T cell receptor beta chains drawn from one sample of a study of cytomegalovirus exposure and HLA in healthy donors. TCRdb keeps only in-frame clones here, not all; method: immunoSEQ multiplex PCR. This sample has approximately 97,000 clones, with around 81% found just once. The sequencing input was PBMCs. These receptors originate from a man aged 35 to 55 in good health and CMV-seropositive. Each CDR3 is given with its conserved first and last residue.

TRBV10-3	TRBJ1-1	CAISNTGNTEAFF
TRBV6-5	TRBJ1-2	CASSWTGDSNGYTF
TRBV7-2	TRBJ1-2	CASSLATGGSGGLDGYTF
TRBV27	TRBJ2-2	CASSRGGILAGVPGELFF
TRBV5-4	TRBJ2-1	CASSLGQDSYEQFF
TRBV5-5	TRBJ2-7	CASRGPGLAGGEQYF
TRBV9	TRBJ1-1	CASSPPDTPNTEAFF
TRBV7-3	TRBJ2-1	CASSSGLAGGDYNEQFF
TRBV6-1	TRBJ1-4	CASSDGSPSQNEKLFF
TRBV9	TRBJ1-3	CASSRGTGFENTIYF
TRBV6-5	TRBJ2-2	CASSYSWGGNTGELFF
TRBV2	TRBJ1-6	CASSEDRGRDSPLHF
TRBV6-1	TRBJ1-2	CASSPRDREGYTF
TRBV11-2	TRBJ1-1	CASSPRTGGNTEAFF
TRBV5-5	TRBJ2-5	CASSLNRGETQYF
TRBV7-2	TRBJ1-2	CASSYGQGYGYTF
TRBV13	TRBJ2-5	CASSSTGTRGAGQYF
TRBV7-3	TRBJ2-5	CASSSSGLQETQYF
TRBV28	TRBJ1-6	CASSFGARSTGFISPLHF
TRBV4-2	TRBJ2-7	CASSQVGQSQDEQYF
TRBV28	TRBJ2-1	CASSLGGRRNEQFF
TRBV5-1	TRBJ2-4	CASSWGTGADIQYF
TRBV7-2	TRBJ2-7	CASKPQDRGSYEQYF
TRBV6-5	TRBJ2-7	CASTAGGGSYEQYF
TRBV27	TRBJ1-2	CASSQIMDRGRGGYTF
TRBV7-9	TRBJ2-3	CASTTTSTDTQYF
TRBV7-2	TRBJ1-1	CASSPSGGRNTEAFF
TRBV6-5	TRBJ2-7	CASSGGRGYEQYF
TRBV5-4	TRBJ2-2	CASSIRLASNTGELFF
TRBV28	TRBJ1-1	CASSLGTGFNRNTEAFF
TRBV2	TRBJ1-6	CASKELGLYNSPLHF
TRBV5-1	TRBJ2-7	CASSLLGGSYEQYF
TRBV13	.	CASSSPRSSYEQYF
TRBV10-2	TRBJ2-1	CASSEFPTNEQFF
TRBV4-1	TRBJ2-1	CASSQLRTRSSYNEQFF
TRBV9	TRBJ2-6	CASSLTGAGGANVLTF
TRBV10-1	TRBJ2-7	CASSESSTTPRVYF
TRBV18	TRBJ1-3	CASSAGQGSGNTIYF
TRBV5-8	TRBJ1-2	CASSFDRNYGYTF
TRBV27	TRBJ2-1	CASSLSPSGSRHNEQFF
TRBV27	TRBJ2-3	CASNPGLYSDTQYF
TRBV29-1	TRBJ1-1	CSAQGDTEAFF
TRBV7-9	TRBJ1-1	CSSSLTLRGPNTEAFF
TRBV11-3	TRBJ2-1	CASSLGGSLSYNEQFF
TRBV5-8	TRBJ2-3	CASMAGGRHTQYF
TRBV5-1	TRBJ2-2	CASSLAVFGTGELFF
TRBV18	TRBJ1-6	CASSPFGTGEAPLHF
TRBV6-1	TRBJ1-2	CASRGQGLGGYTF
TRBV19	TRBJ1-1	CASSTGAGPGTEAFF